These 5 T cell receptor beta chains share one sample of origin, sequenced in a study of OX40 agonist ivuxolimab in advanced cancers. Assay used: immunoSEQ multiplex PCR; TCRdb lists only in-frame clones, some missing. The sample yields approximately 71,000 clones, 94% seen once. This sample comprised CD4+ or CD8+ T cells sorted from blood, obtained in a trial of the OX40 agonist ivuxolimab. The receptors shown here come from an adult with an advanced solid tumor such as melanoma, head and neck, liver or kidney cancer.

The J gene is TRBJ2-3, the V gene TRBV29-1; 7 bases match TRBD1. J lost 4 bases, V lost 3 bases, and 1 base had no gene match. The CDR3 has 12 amino acids. Germline CDR1 reads SQVTM; CDR2 reads ANQGSEA. The CDR3 spells CSVEGTADTQYF. Written as DNA, the CDR3 is TGCAGCGTTGAGGGGACAGCAGATACGCAGTATTTT.

The chain carries TRBV6-6 and TRBJ2-7; D is possibly TRBD2 (5 bases). Looked up from germline, CDR1 is MNHNY and CDR2 is SVGAGI (reference sequence). The CDR3 has 14 amino acids. Deletions cut 5 bases from V and 0 bases from J, with 11 bases between. The CDR3, as DNA: TGTGCCAGCAGTCCACTTCGGGACTCCTACGAGCAGTACTTC. Its translation is CASSPLRDSYEQYF.

The count of this clone is one. The chain is built from TRBV27 and TRBJ2-3; D is unresolved. The V gene lost 2 bases and the J gene lost 1 base, with 4 bases spanning the gap. This CDR3 comprises 13 residues. The germline V gene encodes CDR1 MNHEY and CDR2 SMNVEV (reference sequence). DNA for the CDR3: TGTGCCAGCAGTTTACAGCGCACAGATACGCAGTATTTT. It codes for CASSLQRTDTQYF.

The chain uses TRBV13 and TRBJ2-7; D might be TRBD1 (6 bases). Germline CDR1 is PRHDT and CDR2 is FYEKMQ (reference sequence). Trimming removed 4 bases from V and 3 bases from J, with 13 bases in between. The CDR3 runs 14 residues. The CDR3 spells CASSSSRTVYEQYF. The CDR3 DNA reads TGTGCCAGCAGCTCGTCCAGGACAGTCTACGAGCAGTACTTC.

This clone was detected once. The CDR3 nucleotides read TGTGCCAGCACCTACGAGGAGGGAGGGCCACAAGAGACCCAGTACTTC. Protein sequence: CASTYEEGGPQETQYF. The V call is TRBV6-6, the J call TRBJ2-5, with 7 nucleotides matching TRBD2. CDR1 MNHNY and CDR2 SVGAGI come from the germline V gene (reference sequence). The CDR3 extends over 16 amino acids. Trimming cost V 7 bases and J 2 bases; bases outside gene matches: 13.